The clone carrying this TCR beta chain was counted at least ten times. No antigen is known for it. In patients aged 18 to 65, hyperthyroidism was newly diagnosed, with duration under 2 months. The data are from a study of T cells in Graves' hyperthyroidism and ophthalmopathy. CDR1 is SGHRS and CDR2 is YFSETQ in the germline V gene. J lost 4 bases, V lost 4 bases, and 15 bases had no gene match. This CDR3 has 17 amino acids. Using RNA transcripts as the source, TCR beta CDR3 regions were amplified. Researchers ran a first-round RT-PCR on the TCR CDR3 using the HTBI primer set. MiXCR, run by TCRdb on the multiplex PCR reads, gives a single entry per CDR3 protein. The sample records 30,000 to 40,000 distinct CDR3 sequences, about 50% being singletons. Broader study findings: From stable hyperthyroidism, ophthalmopathy was set apart by a 13 V-J model.

This TCR was recovered from a woman aged 45-65 years with Graves' hyperthyroidism that later progressed to Graves' ophthalmopathy. This chain uses TRBV5-1 with TRBJ2-3, with 7 bases fitting TRBD2. Sequencing was performed on blood. DNA for the CDR3: TGCGCCAGCAGCCCAAGGTCGGCGGGAGCGGGTCCAGATACGCAGTATTTT. The encoded protein is CASSPRSAGAGPDTQYF.